Listed below are T cell receptor beta chains from one sample, sequenced in a study of T-cell reconstitution after alpha-beta-depleted transplantation in children. TCRdb analysed the PCR reads with MiXCR anew, one entry per CDR3 protein. The sample has 700,000 to 950,000 distinct CDR3 sequences, roughly 15% seen once. Sequences were derived from PBMCs, mostly from graft donor cells, sampled 360 days after TCRalphabeta/CD19-depleted stem cell transplant. The receptors derive from a male patient aged 10 to 17 who had a stem cell transplant for acute lymphoblastic leukemia, so the T cells may come from the graft donor. The CDR3 runs from the conserved cysteine through the conserved F or W. The D gene is left open where the match is weak. Expanded clones get a size class; other rows say once, few or many, or leave the size out.

cdr3_length,clone_size,v_call,j_call,d_call,cdr3_aa,cdr3_nt
16,-,TRBV11-2,TRBJ2-1,-,CASSSQRGPLYNEQFF,TGTGCCAGCAGCTCCCAAAGAGGGCCCCTATACAATGAGCAGTTCTTC
16,-,TRBV20-1,TRBJ1-2,-,CSARSPLSNSNYGYTF,TGCAGTGCTAGGAGTCCCCTCTCGAACTCTAACTATGGCTACACCTTC
15,-,TRBV10-3,TRBJ1-1,-,CAIRAQLGTNTEAFF,TGTGCCATCAGAGCCCAGTTAGGGACGAACACTGAAGCTTTCTTT
16,-,TRBV5-1,TRBJ2-7,TRBD2,CASSSVLAGTDYEQYF,TGCGCCAGCAGCTCCGTTCTAGCGGGGACCGACTACGAGCAGTACTTC
16,-,TRBV7-2,TRBJ2-2,-,CASSLGWGLTTGELFF,TGTGCCAGCAGCTTAGGGTGGGGGCTTACCACCGGGGAGCTGTTTTTT
11,many,TRBV20-1,TRBJ2-7,-,CSASGVYEQYF,TGCAGTGCTAGCGGGGTCTACGAGCAGTACTTC
16,few,TRBV5-1,TRBJ1-1,-,CASSLAATGLNTEAFF,TGCGCCAGCAGCTTGGCTGCGACAGGACTGAACACTGAAGCTTTCTTT
16,few,TRBV25-1,TRBJ2-7,-,CASSEGGRLLSYEQYF,TGTGCCAGCAGTGAGGGGGGTCGCTTGCTGTCCTACGAGCAGTACTTC
14,many,TRBV20-1,TRBJ2-3,-,CSARKVQGADTQYF,TGCAGTGCTAGAAAGGTTCAGGGAGCAGATACGCAGTATTTT
15,-,TRBV10-2,TRBJ2-1,TRBD2,CASPPAGAGYNEQFF,TGCGCCAGCCCTCCAGCGGGAGCCGGCTACAATGAGCAGTTCTTC
13,few,TRBV9,TRBJ1-2,TRBD1,CASSERTGDGYTF,TGTGCCAGCAGCGAAAGGACAGGGGATGGCTACACCTTC
17,-,TRBV9,TRBJ1-1,-,CASSVEREGGTRSEAFF,TGTGCCAGCAGCGTAGAAAGGGAGGGCGGGACAAGAAGTGAAGCTTTCTTT
15,many,TRBV19,TRBJ2-1,TRBD2,CASSKAGGMDNEQFF,TGTGCCAGTAGTAAAGCGGGAGGGATGGATAATGAGCAGTTCTTC
14,few,TRBV2,TRBJ1-1,TRBD1,CASSLTGTALLSFF,TGTGCCAGCAGTTTGACCGGGACAGCCCTACTATCTTTCTTT
15,-,TRBV12-3/TRBV12-4,TRBJ1-5,TRBD1,CASRRQGSINQPQHF,TGTGCCAGCAGGCGACAGGGATCGATTAATCAGCCCCAGCATTTT
17,few,TRBV4-2,TRBJ2-2,-,CASSQVGTGKNTGELFF,TGTGCCAGCAGCCAAGTAGGTACAGGGAAGAACACCGGGGAGCTGTTTTTT
15,many,TRBV7-9,TRBJ2-7,TRBD2,CASSVTSGRAYEQYF,TGTGCCAGCAGCGTCACGTCCGGGAGGGCATACGAGCAGTACTTC
21,few,TRBV7-5,TRBJ2-3,-,CISVSEANKGRGWRGTDTQYF,-
12,-,TRBV28,TRBJ2-1,-,CASSFEDSEQFF,TGTGCCAGCAGTTTTGAAGATTCTGAGCAGTTCTTC
14,few,TRBV20-1,TRBJ2-5,-,CSAREGSPQETQYF,TGCAGTGCTAGAGAGGGAAGTCCCCAAGAGACCCAGTACTTC
15,few,TRBV29-1,TRBJ2-7,-,CSVTPQTENFYEQYF,TGCAGCGTTACACCCCAGACGGAGAACTTCTACGAGCAGTACTTC
13,-,TRBV29-1,TRBJ2-7,-,CSVCWGSTYEQYF,TGCAGCGTTTGCTGGGGGTCCACCTACGAGCAGTACTTC
14,-,TRBV12-3/TRBV12-4,TRBJ2-7,-,CASTTMGGSYEQYF,TGTGCCAGCACCACCATGGGCGGTTCCTACGAGCAGTACTTC
18,few,TRBV5-1,TRBJ1-1,TRBD1,CASSFGTGRPGGNTEAFF,TGCGCCAGCAGCTTCGGGACAGGGCGACCGGGGGGGAACACTGAAGCTTTCTTT
15,many,TRBV12-3/TRBV12-4,TRBJ2-7,TRBD2,CASSLGLAGRYEQYF,TGTGCCAGCAGTTTGGGACTAGCGGGCCGCTACGAGCAGTACTTC
16,-,TRBV4-2,TRBJ2-7,TRBD2,CASSQGLVAGVYEQYF,TGTGCCAGCAGCCAAGGGTTGGTAGCGGGAGTCTACGAGCAGTACTTC
16,few,TRBV5-1,TRBJ2-4,TRBD2,CASSLGGTSGKNIQYF,TGCGCCAGCAGCTTGGGAGGGACTAGCGGGAAAAACATTCAGTACTTC
14,-,TRBV28,TRBJ2-2,-,CASRQPPKSGELFF,TGTGCCAGCAGGCAGCCCCCGAAGTCCGGGGAGCTGTTTTTT
11,few,TRBV12-3/TRBV12-4,TRBJ2-7,TRBD1,CASSLGTGGEF,TGTGCCAGCAGTTTAGGAACAGGGGGCGAATTC
19,many,TRBV11-2,TRBJ2-3,-,CASSWSLRREIMGTDTQYF,TGTGCCAGCAGCTGGTCCCTGAGACGGGAGATTATGGGGACAGATACGCAGTATTTT
12,few,TRBV7-9,TRBJ2-3,-,CASSYGLDTQYF,TGTGCCAGCAGCTACGGTCTGGATACGCAGTATTTT
14,few,TRBV27,TRBJ2-7,TRBD1,CASSSDRGPHEQYF,TGTGCCAGCAGTTCGGACAGGGGGCCCCACGAGCAGTACTTC
13,many,TRBV29-1,TRBJ2-1,-,CSVGILDFTKGFF,TGCAGCGTTGGAATCTTGGACTTCACGAAGGGGTTCTTC
16,many,TRBV12-3/TRBV12-4,TRBJ2-5,TRBD2,CASSAGTSGREETQYF,TGTGCCAGCAGTGCCGGGACTAGCGGGAGGGAAGAGACCCAGTACTTC
12,few,TRBV15,TRBJ1-1,-,CATSRAYFEAFF,TGTGCCACCAGCAGAGCGTACTTTGAAGCTTTCTTT
16,-,TRBV12-3/TRBV12-4,TRBJ2-7,TRBD2,CASSSPLRGSKYEQYF,TGTGCCAGCAGTTCCCCTCTCCGCGGGAGTAAATACGAGCAGTACTTC
14,many,TRBV29-1,TRBJ1-2,TRBD1,CSGKGAQTNYGYTF,TGCAGCGGGAAGGGGGCGCAGACCAACTATGGCTACACCTTC
16,few,TRBV6-5,TRBJ2-1,-,CASSCSVADDYNEQFF,TGTGCCAGCAGTTGCTCTGTGGCGGACGACTACAATGAGCAGTTCTTC
14,-,TRBV5-1,TRBJ2-1,-,CASSLDRTLGEQFF,TGCGCCAGCAGCTTGGACAGGACGTTGGGTGAGCAGTTCTTC
14,many,TRBV7-3,TRBJ2-7,TRBD1,CASSLGQDSYEQYF,TGTGCCAGCAGCTTGGGACAGGACTCCTACGAGCAGTACTTC
13,many,TRBV29-1,TRBJ2-7,-,CSVAPQAIYEQYF,TGCAGCGTTGCACCTCAGGCGATCTACGAGCAGTACTTC
17,-,TRBV6-1,TRBJ2-2,-,CASSQASGGGDTGELFF,TGTGCCAGCAGCCAGGCGTCCGGGGGCGGCGACACCGGGGAGCTGTTTTTT
15,-,TRBV7-8,TRBJ2-5,TRBD1,CASSYRDSAQETQYF,TGTGCCAGCAGCTACCGGGACAGCGCACAAGAGACCCAGTACTTC
17,few,TRBV6-5,TRBJ2-3,TRBD2,CASSSIKTSGRTDTQYF,TGTGCCAGCAGTTCGATAAAGACTAGCGGGCGCACAGATACGCAGTATTTT
15,-,TRBV5-1,TRBJ2-1,-,CASTPDSGWGREQFF,TGCGCCAGCACCCCCGACTCCGGTTGGGGTAGGGAGCAGTTCTTC
15,-,TRBV20-1,TRBJ2-1,TRBD2,CSARVDLAGYNEQFF,TGCAGTGCTAGAGTCGACCTAGCGGGGTACAATGAGCAGTTCTTC